This TCR beta chain was documented in a study of shared clonotypes between healthy human individuals. Deep level was the assay's run setting. As handled by the study authors: ImmunoSEQ output lacked quality scores and full-length reads, limiting matched filtering. Profiled with immunoSEQ multiplex PCR; TCRdb holds only in-frame clones, not every one. D and trimming come from the DNA, and the V and J calls and clone size come from that table. The repertoire includes around 700,000 clones, less than 80% of them detected once, and around 1.8% sits in the top ten. On this clone itself: What it recognizes is unknown.

Per germline, CDR1 SGHRS and CDR2 YFSETQ. CDR3 size: 16 residues. With V trimmed by 0 bases and J by 5 bases, 7 bases remained unmatched. Findings of the study overall: Naive subsets tended to show greater estimated richness than memory subsets. The rarefaction results pointed to incomplete sorted-subset sequencing despite large depth.

The V and J genes are TRBV5-1 and TRBJ2-5, with 10 bases matching TRBD2. The sample consisted of memory CD4+ T cells sorted from blood. The sample's subset: CD45RA-negative fraction. The source of this sequence is a woman in her thirties in good health. CDR3 protein: CASSLDASGRAETQYF. The CDR3 bases are TGCGCCAGCAGCTTGGATGCTAGCGGGAGAGCGGAGACCCAGTACTTC. Filled out from reference TRBV5-1 and TRBJ2-5, the complete variable domain reads KAGVTQTPRYLIKTRGQQVTLSCSPISGHRSVSWYQQTPGQGLQFLFEYFSETQRNKGNFPGRFSGRQFSNSRSEMNVSTLELGDSALYLCASSLDASGRAETQYFGPGTRLLVL.